Sequencing of this T cell receptor beta chain was carried out in a study of regulatory dendritic cells for organ transplantation. About this clone itself: The antigen is not known.

Memory T cells were CD45RO+, naive were CD45RA+, sorted by FACS. Regarding the study as a whole: Among resting subsets, memory CD8+ cells contained the most alloreactive clonotypes. Mature dendritic cells appeared to drive more memory CD8+ clonal expansion than regulatory ones. Naive CD4+ and CD8+ repertoires were highly diverse; memory CD8+ was most oligoclonal.

The CDR3 has 14 residues. From germline, CDR1 is LNHDA and CDR2 SQIVND (reference sequence). J was trimmed by 5 bases and V by 4 bases; bases with no gene match: 4. Profiling relied on immunoSEQ multiplex PCR, and the TCRdb table lists in-frame clones only, not all of them. The data contain some 28,000 clones, 80% to 85% of them singletons. Material: naive CD4+ T cells from blood. Subset noted: CD45RA+ naive T cells. This rearrangement joins TRBV19 to TRBJ2-2, with 7 positions matching TRBD1. The receptor comes from a human donor in good health. For the CDR3, the DNA is TGTGCCAGTAGTACCCTACAGGGGACCGGGGAGCTGTTTTTT. Protein product: CASSTLQGTGELFF. The complete variable domain, with remaining parts taken from reference TRBV19 and TRBJ2-2, reads DGGITQSPKYLFRKEGQNVTLSCEQNLNHDAMYWYRQDPGQGLRLIYYSQIVNDFQKGDIAEGYSVSREKKESFPLTVTSAQKNPTAFYLCASSTLQGTGELFFGEGSRLTVL.